These 32 T cell receptor beta chains came from one sample sequenced in a study of early T cells in non-severe SARS-CoV-2 infection (TCRdb year 2021). The library relied on 5' RACE. Instrument used: NextSeq 500. TCRdb trimmed public reads at Q25 via fastp, called clones via MiXCR and kept in-frame beta chains. All rows with the same CDR3 protein become a single entry with the most common DNA and genes. The table for this sample lists approximately 64,000 distinct CDR3 sequences; about 17% of them were counted only once. About 8.8% of the sample comes from the top ten. The sample here was whole blood, taken at baseline. These receptor sequences come from an adult who was a healthcare worker with PCR-confirmed SARS-CoV-2 infection or an uninfected control (not recorded which).

Many counts were recorded for this clonotype. V and J are TRBV20-1 and TRBJ2-1, with D perhaps assigned TRBD1 or TRBD2 (5 bases each). V gave up 6 bases and J gave up 3 bases, with 18 bases separating them. The CDR3 totals 15 residues. Germline V lookup: CDR1 DFQATT, CDR2 SNEGSKA (reference sequence). CDR3 sequence (DNA): TGCAGTGCCCGGGCGGGCCGGGGACGCTACAATGAGCAGTTCTTC. Its translation: CSARAGRGRYNEQFF.

This rearrangement joins TRBV12-3 or TRBV12-4 to TRBJ2-2, with TRBD1 matching 9 bases. V shed 1 base and J 7 bases; nucleotides not matched to a gene: 4. The CDR3 loop spans 15 amino acids. The CDR3 here is CASSLEGTGNGELFF. DNA for the CDR3: TGTGCCAGCAGTTTAGAAGGGACAGGGAACGGGGAGCTGTTTTTT.

The chain couples TRBV6-1 to TRBJ1-6, with D possibly TRBD1 on 6 matching bases. The CDR3 runs to 14 residues. The germline V gene encodes CDR1 MNHNS and CDR2 SASEGT. Trimming shortened V by 7 bases and J by 12 bases, and 19 bases separated the two germline ends. The CDR3 coding sequence is TGTGCCAGCATCGCAGGGGAAACGTTTGGACCCCTCCACTTT. This encodes CASIAGETFGPLHF.

CDR3 residues: CASSRSGTDQETQYF. CDR3 coding DNA: TGCGCCAGCAGCAGGTCCGGGACAGACCAAGAGACCCAGTACTTC. J is TRBJ2-5 and V is TRBV5-1; 7 bases agree with TRBD1. There are 15 residues in the CDR3. CDR1 is SGHRS, CDR2 YFSETQ, per germline. With 4 bases clipped from V and 0 bases from J, the junction kept 6 bases outside the gene matches.

This chain uses TRBV5-6 with TRBJ2-4; D unclear. V was pared by 0 bases and J by 6 bases, with 4 bases between. Germline V gives CDR1 SGHDT, CDR2 YYEEEE. The length of the CDR3 is 12 residues. The chain's CDR3 is CASSLGLNIQYF. The CDR3 nucleotides read TGTGCCAGCAGCTTGGGGCTAAACATTCAGTACTTC. Full variable domain (missing parts from reference TRBV5-6 and TRBJ2-4): DAGVTQSPTHLIKTRGQQVTLRCSPKSGHDTVSWYQQALGQGPQFIFQYYEEEERQRGNFPDRFSGHQFPNYSSELNVNALLLGDSALYLCASSLGLNIQYFGAGTRLSVL.

This clonotype occurred once. CDR3 sequence: CASSLAPEEKLFF. The CDR3 nucleotides read TGCGCCAGCAGCTTGGCCCCCGAAGAAAAACTGTTTTTT. The chain couples TRBV5-1 to TRBJ1-4; D ambiguous. CDR3 length: 13 amino acids. Germline V gene sequence: CDR1 SGHRS, CDR2 YFSETQ. The V end lost 0 bases, the J end lost 8 bases, and 8 bases lay between the germline ends.

This clonotype has more than one count but fewer than ten. The V and J genes are TRBV6-6 and TRBJ2-2; D is possibly TRBD1 (6 bases). This CDR3 region has 17 residues. The V gene lost 2 bases and the J gene lost 7 bases, with 20 bases spanning the gap. Germline CDR1 and CDR2: MNHNY and SVGAGI (reference sequence). CDR3 nucleotide sequence: TGTGCCAGCAGTTACCCCCTGGGGAACAGGGAGAGCGGGGAGCTGTTTTTT. It specifies CASSYPLGNRESGELFF.

J is TRBJ1-6 and V is TRBV5-1; a weak D match, TRBD1 (5 bases). Trimming stripped 0 bases from V and 5 bases from J, with 12 bases between. In germline, CDR1 is SGHRS, CDR2 YFSETQ. This CDR3 has 16 amino acids. The DNA for the CDR3 is TGCGCCAGCAGCTTGGGGGCTGGGGGGAATAATTCACCCCTCCACTTT. Its protein product is CASSLGAGGNNSPLHF.

This clonotype was counted between two and nine times. The V gene is TRBV12-3 or TRBV12-4, the J gene TRBJ1-1; possible D gene TRBD1, 6 bases. V was shortened by 6 bases and J by 5 bases, with 16 bases between the two germline ends. The CDR3 is made up of 14 amino acids. The CDR3 region has the DNA TGTGCCAGCAGCCATTCCGGGGGCAAAACTGAAGCTTTCTTT. Translating it yields CASSHSGGKTEAFF.

In its sample, this clonotype was seen many times. The chain joins TRBV6-6 to TRBJ2-5; possible D gene TRBD2, 6 bases. V shed 2 bases and J shed 5 bases, with 9 bases lying between them. The length of the CDR3 is 13 residues. CDR1 is MNHNY and CDR2 is SVGAGI in the germline V gene (reference sequence). As DNA, the CDR3 is TGTGCCAGCAGTTACGGGGGGTTGGAGACCCAGTACTTC. Its translation is CASSYGGLETQYF.

The chain links TRBV7-7 to TRBJ2-3, with TRBD1 matching 9 bases. The CDR3 totals 15 residues. Trimming at V came to 5 bases and at J to 7 bases, leaving 10 bases not matched to a gene. CDR1 is SSHAT, CDR2 FNYEAQ, per germline (reference sequence). In DNA form, the CDR3 reads TGTGCCAGCAGCCCAGTGGGACAGGGCCCGTATACGCAGTATTTT. It encodes CASSPVGQGPYTQYF.

This rearrangement joins TRBV7-2 to TRBJ2-7; D may be TRBD1 (6 bases). Germline V gene lookup returns CDR1 SGHTA and CDR2 FQGNSA. V lost 4 bases and J lost 3, with 10 bases in between. This CDR3 is 13 amino acids long. The CDR3 sequence: CASSWGQDYEQYF. The CDR3 nucleotides read TGTGCCAGCAGCTGGGGACAAGACTACGAGCAGTACTTC.

This clonotype was recorded a few times. V gene TRBV5-5 combines with J gene TRBJ2-7; D possibly corresponds to TRBD1 (6 bases). Germline V gives CDR1 SGHKS, CDR2 YYEKEE (reference sequence). This CDR3 has 14 residues. The V gene lost 0 bases and the J gene lost 3 bases, with 10 bases spanning the gap. The CDR3 DNA reads as TGTGCCAGCAGCTTGGCAGGGGTTGGCTACGAGCAGTACTTC. It yields the protein CASSLAGVGYEQYF.

The V and J genes are TRBV10-3 and TRBJ2-3; 12 bases are a match to TRBD2. The junction had 2 bases not matched to a gene; V was cut back by 6 bases and J by 1 base. The germline gives CDR1 ENHRY, CDR2 SYGVKD. CDR3 length: 15 residues. The CDR3 nucleotides read TGTGCCATCAGAAGACTAGCGGGAGGCACAGATACGCAGTATTTT. Its translation: CAIRRLAGGTDTQYF.

The J gene is TRBJ2-2, the V gene TRBV29-1, with 10 bases matching TRBD1. V was pared by 4 bases and J by 7 bases, with 3 bases of the junction left unmatched. There are 13 residues in the CDR3. Germline V gene sequence: CDR1 SQVTM, CDR2 ANQGSEA. The CDR3, as DNA: TGCAGCGTTGGGGACAGGGGCATCGGGGAGCTGTTTTTT. Protein sequence: CSVGDRGIGELFF.

A remark on this clonotype: A much larger clone differs by one base, so this may be a read error. The conserved final phenylalanine or tryptophan is absent from the CDR3, which likely points to a read error. This sequence joins TRBV6-5 and TRBJ2-6; 7 positions match TRBD1. The J segment lost 2 bases and the V segment lost 5 bases, leaving 3 bases of the junction unmatched. CDR3 size: 15 residues. CDR1 and CDR2 from the germline V gene are MNHEY and SVGAGI. The CDR3 DNA reads TGTGCCAGCAGTGCGCAGGGGGCTGGGGCCAACGTCCTGACTCTC. Residues: CASSAQGAGANVLTL.

This chain joins TRBV11-2 and TRBJ2-5; 12 nucleotides match TRBD2. Per the germline V gene, CDR1 is SGHAT and CDR2 is FQNNGV. The J segment lost 1 base and the V segment lost 5 bases, leaving 5 bases of the junction unmatched. This CDR3 has 16 amino acids. CDR3 region: CASSDVLAGGQETQYF. Here the CDR3 DNA reads TGTGCCAGCAGCGACGTACTAGCGGGGGGCCAAGAGACCCAGTACTTC.

The chain joins TRBV9 to TRBJ2-3; D gene ambiguous. This CDR3 comprises 16 residues. Trimming removed 0 bases from V and 0 bases from J, with 11 bases in between. Germline CDR1 is SGDLS and CDR2 is YYNGEE. The CDR3 nucleotides read TGTGCCAGCAGCGTAGGGGGTAGCAGCAGCACAGATACGCAGTATTTT. Its translation: CASSVGGSSSTDTQYF.

J is TRBJ2-3 and V is TRBV9; D is uncertain. Germline CDR1 and CDR2: SGDLS and YYNGEE. The CDR3 is 14 residues long. Trimming took 1 base from V and 2 from J, leaving 8 bases between them. The CDR3 region is CASSVFDDTDTQYF. Written as DNA, the CDR3 is TGTGCCAGCAGCGTATTCGATGACACAGATACGCAGTATTTT.

This clonotype was observed a few times. The rearrangement links TRBV9 to TRBJ2-1; maybe TRBD2 (6 bases). Trimming pared 0 bases from V and 10 bases from J, leaving 14 bases between. The CDR3 is 14 residues long. CDR1 is SGDLS, CDR2 YYNGEE, per germline. CDR3 DNA sequence: TGTGCCAGCAGCGTAGCGGCTAGCGCCAGGGAGCAGTTCTTC. It yields the protein CASSVAASAREQFF.

This clonotype was found a few times. The rearrangement joins TRBV20-1 to TRBJ2-1; TRBD2 aligns across 11 bases. The J segment lost 3 bases and the V segment lost 2 bases, leaving 9 bases of the junction unmatched. The germline V gene has CDR1 DFQATT and CDR2 SNEGSKA (reference sequence). The CDR3 runs to 17 residues. The CDR3 loop is CSARPTSGETIYNEQFF. The CDR3 DNA reads TGCAGTGCTAGACCGACTAGCGGGGAGACCATCTACAATGAGCAGTTCTTC.

This rearrangement joins TRBV9 to TRBJ2-4; maybe TRBD2 (5 bases). V was shortened by 4 bases and J by 1 base, with 9 bases between the two germline ends. Germline-derived CDR1 and CDR2 are SGDLS and YYNGEE. The CDR3 has 14 residues. The CDR3 DNA follows: TGTGCCAGCAGCCCAAGAGGGGCCAAAAACATTCAGTACTTC. Amino acid sequence: CASSPRGAKNIQYF.

V is TRBV28 and J is TRBJ1-2; 7 bases align to TRBD1. J was trimmed by 4 bases and V by 6 bases; bases with no gene match: 8. Germline V CDR1 and CDR2: MDHEN, SYDVKM. This CDR3 has 14 residues. The chain's CDR3 is CASRQLYRGYGYTF. In DNA form, the CDR3 reads TGTGCCAGCAGGCAACTCTACAGGGGCTATGGCTACACCTTC.

The V call is TRBV7-9, the J call TRBJ2-5, with 7 nucleotides matching TRBD1. V lost 6 bases to trimming and J lost 2 bases; unmatched junction nucleotides: 9. Germline CDR1 is SEHNR and CDR2 is FQNEAQ (reference sequence). The CDR3 is made up of 15 amino acids. The CDR3 reads CASSYTGAQQETQYF. The CDR3, as DNA: TGTGCCAGCAGTTATACAGGGGCGCAACAAGAGACCCAGTACTTC.

This clonotype was seen at least ten times. The V call is TRBV11-2, the J call TRBJ2-1, with D hard to call. Germline CDR1 SGHAT, CDR2 FQNNGV. There are 12 residues in the CDR3. V lost 2 bases to trimming and J lost 9 bases, with 8 bases between them. The CDR3 nucleotides are TGTGCCAGCAGCTTATTTCTGGGTGAGCAGTTCTTC. Residues: CASSLFLGEQFF.

This clonotype was seen repeatedly, ten times or more. The V gene is TRBV6-4, the J gene TRBJ1-2; D ambiguous. Trimming pared 0 bases from V and 8 bases from J, leaving 13 bases between. Germline lookup yields CDR1 MRHNA and CDR2 SNTAGT. The CDR3 extends over 14 amino acids. The CDR3 sequence: CASSDSRRSVGYTF. CDR3 nucleotide sequence: TGTGCCAGCAGTGACTCAAGACGGAGTGTGGGCTACACCTTC.

The genes are TRBV10-2 and TRBJ2-5; 8 bases line up with TRBD2. The V segment lost 1 base and the J segment 6 bases; nucleotides outside the gene matches: 4. The germline gives CDR1 WSHSY, CDR2 SAAADI. CDR3 size: 14 residues. The CDR3 sequence is CASSEFGGGQTQYF. CDR3 bases: TGCGCCAGCAGTGAGTTTGGCGGGGGGCAGACCCAGTACTTC.

This CDR3 is CASSLSDSNTGELFF. The CDR3 bases are TGTGCCAGCAGCTTATCGGACAGCAACACCGGGGAGCTGTTTTTT. The chain links TRBV7-8 to TRBJ2-2, with a tentative D call TRBD1 (6 bases). CDR3 size: 15 residues. The V end was cut by 2 bases, the J end by 2 bases, with 9 bases between. The germline CDR1 and CDR2 sequences are SGHVS and FQNEAQ.

J is TRBJ2-4 and V is TRBV28, with 10 bases identical to TRBD1. From germline, CDR1 is MDHEN and CDR2 SYDVKM. V was pared by 5 bases and J by 0 bases, with 4 bases of the junction left unmatched. CDR3 length equals 16 residues. CDR3 protein: CASSPGTGVAKNIQYF. The CDR3 nucleotides are TGTGCCAGCAGTCCGGGGACAGGGGTAGCCAAAAACATTCAGTACTTC.

In its sample, this clonotype was seen a few times. V usage is TRBV6-1 and J usage is TRBJ1-1; unclear D gene. The CDR3 spans 13 residues. Germline V gives CDR1 MNHNS, CDR2 SASEGT. The CDR3 region is CAVTKNLGAEAFF. CDR3 nucleotide sequence: TGTGCAGTGACAAAGAACCTAGGTGCTGAAGCTTTCTTT.

This rearrangement joins TRBV19 to TRBJ2-1, with D possibly matching TRBD2 (6 bases). V lost 5 bases, J lost 7 bases, and 15 bases lay in between. The CDR3 is 14 residues long. Germline loops: CDR1 LNHDA, CDR2 SQIVND (reference sequence). In DNA, the CDR3 is TGTGCCAGTAGTCACGCGGGACGGACGAATGAGCAGTTCTTC. This codes for CASSHAGRTNEQFF.

There are a few counts of this clonotype. The chain employs TRBV27 and TRBJ1-2; 12 nucleotides agree with TRBD1. The CDR3 loop spans 16 amino acids. Germline assignment: CDR1 MNHEY and CDR2 SMNVEV (reference sequence). Unmatched junction bases numbered 8, after V lost 5 bases and J lost 4 bases. The DNA for the CDR3 is TGTGCCAGCAGTGCATCCGGGACAGGGGGCCTCTATGGCTACACCTTC. Its translation is CASSASGTGGLYGYTF.